One sample yielded the 10 T cell receptor beta chains listed below, sequenced in a study of cytomegalovirus exposure and HLA in healthy donors. The PCR ran on 60 Vbeta and 13 Jbeta primers. The repertoire was sequenced with immunoSEQ multiplex PCR; TCRdb's copy has only in-frame clones and lacks some. The sample includes some 170,000 clones, roughly 9.5% of them seen just once. Material: PBMCs. Receptors originate from a woman between 25 and 40 years old in good health and CMV-seropositive.

This clone was recorded a few times. Other DNA sequences of this sample code for an identical CDR3. This rearrangement joins TRBV30 to TRBJ1-5; the D gene is possibly TRBD1 (6 bases). Germline V lookup: CDR1 GTSNPN, CDR2 SVGIG (reference sequence). This CDR3 spans 13 amino acids. V was cut by 5 bases and J by 7 bases, with 15 bases left in between. The CDR3 region has the DNA TGTGCCTGGTCCCGGGGGGGCGAACAGCCCCAGCATTTT. It encodes CAWSRGGEQPQHF.

This clone has just a few counts. V gene TRBV30 combines with J gene TRBJ2-1, with 7 bases identical to TRBD1. Trimming at V came to 2 bases and at J to 5 bases, leaving 6 bases not matched to a gene. The CDR3 covers 14 residues. Germline V gives CDR1 GTSNPN, CDR2 SVGIG (reference sequence). CDR3 residues: CAWSSGTDNNEQFF. The CDR3 DNA reads as TGTGCCTGGAGTTCCGGGACAGATAACAATGAGCAGTTCTTC.

The chain links TRBV9 to TRBJ1-3; D remains ambiguous. The CDR3 runs to 13 residues. CDR1 is SGDLS, CDR2 YYNGEE, per germline. Trimming took 3 bases from V and 0 from J, leaving 4 bases between them. The CDR3 region is CASSAHSGNTIYF. The DNA for the CDR3 is TGTGCCAGCAGCGCCCACTCTGGAAACACCATATATTTT.

This clone turned up a few times. The CDR3 is CALTKGTGKGPQHF. The CDR3 nucleotides are TGTGCCTTGACTAAGGGGACAGGCAAAGGCCCCCAGCATTTT. This chain links TRBV30 with TRBJ1-5, with 8 bases aligning to TRBD1. Unmatched junction bases numbered 15, after V lost 7 bases and J lost 10 bases. This CDR3 is built from 14 residues. Germline CDR1 GTSNPN, CDR2 SVGIG (reference sequence).

The chain has TRBV19 and TRBJ2-3, with 7 bases matching TRBD1. CDR1 is LNHDA, CDR2 SQIVND, per germline (reference sequence). There are 15 residues in the CDR3. Germline trimming cut 4 bases from V and 5 bases from J; bases unmatched to any gene: 9. This chain's CDR3 is CASSKKQGWGDTQYF. The CDR3 DNA reads as TGTGCCAGTAGTAAAAAACAGGGGTGGGGAGATACGCAGTATTTT.

This clone was detected only a few times. The V and J genes are TRBV4-2 and TRBJ1-1, with a weak D call TRBD1 (5 bases). This CDR3 spans 15 amino acids. Germline V gene data show CDR1 as LGHNA and CDR2 as YNFKEQ. V was clipped by 1 base and J by 10 bases, with 19 bases between them. The CDR3 nucleotides are TGTGCCAGCAGCCAAGGGGAATGGGGCGTTGAAGGAGCTTTCTTT. Amino acids: CASSQGEWGVEGAFF.

The rearrangement links TRBV11-2 to TRBJ2-5; 10 bases match TRBD2. This CDR3 has 14 residues. In germline, CDR1 is SGHAT, CDR2 FQNNGV. J lost 4 bases, V lost 7 bases, and 6 bases had no gene match. CDR3 sequence reads: CASNSWTSGETQYF. CDR3 sequence (DNA): TGTGCCAGCAACTCCTGGACTAGCGGAGAGACCCAGTACTTC.

This clone was observed a single time. The CDR3 DNA follows: TGTGCCAGCAGCCATACCGGGACTAGCGGGATAAATGAGCAGTTCTTC. Amino acids: CASSHTGTSGINEQFF. The chain carries TRBV7-9 and TRBJ2-1; 13 positions match TRBD2. This CDR3 has 16 residues. Germline values: CDR1 SEHNR, CDR2 FQNEAQ (reference sequence). V lost 5 bases, J lost 7 bases, and 8 bases stayed unmatched.

This clone was seen only a few times. The chain couples TRBV11-2 to TRBJ2-7, with 8 positions matching TRBD1. From germline, CDR1 is SGHAT and CDR2 FQNNGV. The J segment lost 3 bases and the V segment lost 5 bases, leaving 21 bases of the junction unmatched. This CDR3 is 19 amino acids long. In DNA form, the CDR3 reads TGTGCCAGCAGCCGACTGGGAGGACAGGGAGATAATTTACACTACGAGCAGTACTTC. It encodes CASSRLGGQGDNLHYEQYF. Full variable domain (rest looked up from reference TRBV11-2 and TRBJ2-7): EAGVAQSPRYKIIEKRQSVAFWCNPISGHATLYWYQQILGQGPKLLIQFQNNGVVDDSQLPKDRFSAERLKGVDSTLKIQPAKLEDSAVYLCASSRLGGQGDNLHYEQYFGPGTRLTVT.

This clone has a handful of counts. The gene calls are TRBV13 and TRBJ2-7, with 8 bases aligning to TRBD1. CDR1 is PRHDT and CDR2 is FYEKMQ in the germline V gene (reference sequence). The CDR3 runs 13 residues. J was trimmed by 6 bases and V by 5 bases; bases with no gene match: 6. The CDR3 nucleotides read TGTGCCAGCAGCCTGGACAGGGTGGGCGAGCAGTACTTC. Translated: CASSLDRVGEQYF. Based on the CDR3 plus reference TRBV13 and TRBJ2-7, the full variable domain is AAGVIQSPRHLIKEKRETATLKCYPIPRHDTVYWYQQGPGQDPQFLISFYEKMQSDKGSIPDRFSAQQFSDYHSELNMSSLELGDSALYFCASSLDRVGEQYFGPGTRLTVT.